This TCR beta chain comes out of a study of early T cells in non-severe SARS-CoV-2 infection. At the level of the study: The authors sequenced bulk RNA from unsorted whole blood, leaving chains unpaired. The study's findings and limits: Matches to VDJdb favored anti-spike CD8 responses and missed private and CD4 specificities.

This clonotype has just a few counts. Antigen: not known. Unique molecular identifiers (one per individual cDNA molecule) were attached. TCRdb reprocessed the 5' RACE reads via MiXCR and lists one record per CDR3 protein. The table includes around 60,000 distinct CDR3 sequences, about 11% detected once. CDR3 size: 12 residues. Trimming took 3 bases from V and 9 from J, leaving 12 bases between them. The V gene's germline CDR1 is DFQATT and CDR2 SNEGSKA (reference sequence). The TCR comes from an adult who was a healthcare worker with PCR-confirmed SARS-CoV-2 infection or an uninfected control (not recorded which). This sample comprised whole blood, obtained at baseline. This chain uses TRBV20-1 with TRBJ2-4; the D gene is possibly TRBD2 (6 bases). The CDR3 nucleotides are TGCAGTGCTAGGGAGGGTTGGGGCATTCAGTACTTC. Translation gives CSAREGWGIQYF.